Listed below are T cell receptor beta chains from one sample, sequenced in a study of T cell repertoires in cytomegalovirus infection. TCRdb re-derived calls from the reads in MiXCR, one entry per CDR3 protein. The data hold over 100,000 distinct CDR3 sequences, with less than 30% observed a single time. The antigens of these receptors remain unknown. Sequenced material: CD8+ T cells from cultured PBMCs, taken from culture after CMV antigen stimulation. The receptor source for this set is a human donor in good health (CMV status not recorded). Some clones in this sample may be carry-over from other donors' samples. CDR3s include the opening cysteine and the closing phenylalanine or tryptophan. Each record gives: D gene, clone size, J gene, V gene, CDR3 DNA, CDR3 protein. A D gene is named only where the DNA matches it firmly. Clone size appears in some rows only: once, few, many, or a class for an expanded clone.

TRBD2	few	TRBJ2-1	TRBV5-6	TGTGCCAGCAGCTTGGAGGCGGGACTACTGAGCTCCTACAATGAGCAGTTCTTC	CASSLEAGLLSSYNEQFF
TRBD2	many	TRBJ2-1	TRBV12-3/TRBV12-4	TGTGCCAGCACCTTAGCGGGGGGGCTGTTAGGAGAGCAGTTCTTC	CASTLAGGLLGEQFF
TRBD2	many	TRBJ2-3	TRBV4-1	TGCGCCAGCAGCCAAGAAGGAGGAAGCGGGGGGGGCTGGGGAGATACGCAGTATTTT	CASSQEGGSGGGWGDTQYF
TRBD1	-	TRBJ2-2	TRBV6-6	TGTGCCAGCAGTTACGGGGCAGGGGGCGCGACCGGGGAGCTGTTTTTT	CASSYGAGGATGELFF
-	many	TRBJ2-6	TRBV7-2	TGTGCCAGCAGCTTAGTTAGGAGCTCTGGGGCCAACGTCCTGACTTTC	CASSLVRSSGANVLTF
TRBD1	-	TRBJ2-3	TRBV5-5	TGTGCCAGCAGCTGGGGGCAGGGGGAATCAGATACGCAGTATTTT	CASSWGQGESDTQYF
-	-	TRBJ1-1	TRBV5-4	TGTGCCAGCAGCTTGGAGTACACTGAAGCTTTCTTT	CASSLEYTEAFF
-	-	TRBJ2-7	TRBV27	TGTGCCAGCAGTTTAGTATCCCCCGCCTACGAGCAGTACTTC	CASSLVSPAYEQYF
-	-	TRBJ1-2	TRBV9	-	CASSALGVGTGAPDF
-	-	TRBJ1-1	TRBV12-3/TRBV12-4	TGTGCCAGCAGTTTTTTGGGGCGCGGGTACACTGAAGCTTTCTTT	CASSFLGRGYTEAFF
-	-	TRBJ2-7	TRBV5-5	TGTGCCAGCAGCTTGCCGGGTCCAGGGGAGAACGAGCAGTACTTC	CASSLPGPGENEQYF
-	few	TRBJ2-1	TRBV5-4	TGTGCCAGCAGCATCTCGAGCTCCTACAATGAGCAGTTCTTC	CASSISSSYNEQFF
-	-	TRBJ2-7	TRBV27	TGTGCCAGCAGTTCAGGACAGTATTACGAGCAGTACTTC	CASSSGQYYEQYF
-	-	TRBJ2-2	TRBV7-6	TGTGCCAGCAGCGTTGACCCGTCCGGGGAGCTGTTTTTT	CASSVDPSGELFF
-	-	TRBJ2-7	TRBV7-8	TGTGCCAGCAGCCTCCTTACGGGGCCCTACGAGCAGTACTTC	CASSLLTGPYEQYF
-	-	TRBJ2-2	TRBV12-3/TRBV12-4	TGTGCCAGCAATCCCTGGGGGGACACCGGGGAGCTGTTTTTT	CASNPWGDTGELFF
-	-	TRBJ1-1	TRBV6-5	TGTGCCAGCAGCTACAGAAGGGGCCTAGGCACTGAAGCTTTCTTT	CASSYRRGLGTEAFF
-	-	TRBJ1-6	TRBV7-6	TGTGCCAGCAGCCTATACAGCGGCGATAGGGATTCACCCCTCCACTTT	CASSLYSGDRDSPLHF
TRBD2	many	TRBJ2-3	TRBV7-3	TGTGCCAGCAGCCCTAGCGGGGGGCCCGGGATCGCAGATACGCAGTATTTT	CASSPSGGPGIADTQYF
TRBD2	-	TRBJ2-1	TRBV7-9	TGTGCCAGCAGCCGTAGCGGGGGGAACAATGAGCAGTTCTTC	CASSRSGGNNEQFF
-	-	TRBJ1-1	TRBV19	TGTGCCAGTAGTGCCAAGACACGGGCTGAAGCTTTCTTT	CASSAKTRAEAFF
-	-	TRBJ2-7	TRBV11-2	TGTGCCAGCAGCTTCGACGCGGGGGAGCAGTACTTC	CASSFDAGEQYF
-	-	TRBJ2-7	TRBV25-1	TGTGCCAGCAGTGATCAGGGGTACGAGCAGTACTTC	CASSDQGYEQYF
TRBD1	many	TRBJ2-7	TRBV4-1	TGCGCCAGCAGCTTCTCCTCCGGGACAGGGGGCTACGAGCAGTACTTC	CASSFSSGTGGYEQYF
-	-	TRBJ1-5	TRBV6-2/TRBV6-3	TGTGCCAGCAGCTCCCGTGGAGGGGATCGTCAGCCCCAGCATTTT	CASSSRGGDRQPQHF
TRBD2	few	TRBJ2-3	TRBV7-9	TGTGCCAGCAGCCTCCCGACTAGCGGGGGGGCACATACGCAGTATTTT	CASSLPTSGGAHTQYF
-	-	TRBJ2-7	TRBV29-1	TGCAGCGTTGAAAGGGAAGCAGGGCGCGAGCAGTACTTC	CSVEREAGREQYF
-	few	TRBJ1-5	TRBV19	TGTGCCAGTAGTATATTCTCCAGGGGCAATCAGCCCCAGCATTTT	CASSIFSRGNQPQHF
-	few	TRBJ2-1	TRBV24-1	TGTGCCACCAGTGATTTTTGGACCCAAGTATTCTACAATGAGCAGTTCTTC	CATSDFWTQVFYNEQFF
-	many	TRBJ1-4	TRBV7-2	TGTGCCAGCAGCTTAGGTTCAGGGAGGGAAAAACTGTTTTTT	CASSLGSGREKLFF
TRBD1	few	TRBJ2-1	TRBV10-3	TGTGCCATCAGCGGACAGGGGGTCTCCTACAATGAGCAGTTCTTC	CAISGQGVSYNEQFF
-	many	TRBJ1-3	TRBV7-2	TGTGCCAGCAGCTTACTACAGGGTTCGTCTGGAAACACCATATATTTT	CASSLLQGSSGNTIYF
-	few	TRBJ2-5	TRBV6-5	TGTGCCAGCAGCCTCTTTTCGGGTCGACAAGAGACCCAGTACTTC	CASSLFSGRQETQYF
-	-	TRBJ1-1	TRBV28	TGTGCCAGCAGTTCGATTGGGCCGAACACTGAAGCTTTCTTT	CASSSIGPNTEAFF
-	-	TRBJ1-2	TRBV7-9	TGTGCCGGATCGTCCGGGACAAGGAGCCTCTTTAACTATGGCTACACCTTC	CAGSSGTRSLFNYGYTF
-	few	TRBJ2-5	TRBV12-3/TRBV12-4	TGTGCCAGCAGTGAGGGGACTTCCTCGGCCCAGTACTTC	CASSEGTSSAQYF
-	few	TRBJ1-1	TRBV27	TGTGCCAGCAGGACAGGCTATGAAGCTTTCTTT	CASRTGYEAFF
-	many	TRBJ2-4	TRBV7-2	TGTGCCAGCAGCTTAGAGTCGTGGAACTTAGCCAAAAACATTCAGTACTTC	CASSLESWNLAKNIQYF
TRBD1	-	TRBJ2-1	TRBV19	TGTGCCAGCCGACAGGGGTCCTACAATGAGCAGTTCTTC	CASRQGSYNEQFF
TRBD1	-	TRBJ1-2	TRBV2	TGTGCCAGCTCATCGGGGACAGGGGACGGCTACACCTTC	CASSSGTGDGYTF
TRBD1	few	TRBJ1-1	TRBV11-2	TGTGCCAGCAGCTTCGGAGGACAGGGGGCGCGGGGTGAAGCTTTCTTT	CASSFGGQGARGEAFF
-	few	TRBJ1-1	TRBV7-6	TGTGCCAGCAGGGGCCCGCAAGGTCGGGGCACTGAAGCTTTCTTT	CASRGPQGRGTEAFF
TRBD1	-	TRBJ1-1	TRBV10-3	TGTGCCATCAGTGAGCCAGGGGGCCAAGGAGAAGCTTTCTTT	CAISEPGGQGEAFF
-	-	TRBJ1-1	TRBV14	TGTGCCAGCAGCCAAGACCCGTTTTACACTGAAGCTTTCTTT	CASSQDPFYTEAFF
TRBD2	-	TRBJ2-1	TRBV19	TGTGCCAGTAGTATGGCGGGGGGGATCGATGAGCAGTTCTTC	CASSMAGGIDEQFF
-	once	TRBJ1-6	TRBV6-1	TGTGCCAGCAGTGGGTCCCCGCGGCAGGGCGGATCACCCCTCCACTTT	CASSGSPRQGGSPLHF
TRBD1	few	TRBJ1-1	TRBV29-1	TGCAGCGTTGAGGGCCGGGACAGGGTAGATGTGAACACTGAAGCTTTCTTT	CSVEGRDRVDVNTEAFF
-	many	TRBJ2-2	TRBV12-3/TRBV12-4	TGTGCCAGCAGTTTACTCCAGGGTCCCGTAACCGGGGAGCTGTTTTTT	CASSLLQGPVTGELFF